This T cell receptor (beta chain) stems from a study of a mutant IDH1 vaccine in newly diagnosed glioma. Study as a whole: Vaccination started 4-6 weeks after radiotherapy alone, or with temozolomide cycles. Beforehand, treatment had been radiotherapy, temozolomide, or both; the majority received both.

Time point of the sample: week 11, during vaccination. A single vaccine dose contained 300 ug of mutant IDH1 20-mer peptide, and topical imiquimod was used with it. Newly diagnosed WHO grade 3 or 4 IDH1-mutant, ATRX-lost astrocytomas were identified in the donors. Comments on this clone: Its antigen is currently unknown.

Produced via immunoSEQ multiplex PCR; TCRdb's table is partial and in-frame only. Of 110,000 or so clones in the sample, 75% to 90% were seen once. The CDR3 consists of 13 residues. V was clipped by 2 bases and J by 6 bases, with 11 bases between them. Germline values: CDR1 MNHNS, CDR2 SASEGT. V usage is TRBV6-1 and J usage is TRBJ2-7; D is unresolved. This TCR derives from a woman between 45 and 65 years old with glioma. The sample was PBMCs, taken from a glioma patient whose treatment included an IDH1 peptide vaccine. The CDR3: CASSEYSKFEQYF. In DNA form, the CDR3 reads TGTGCCAGCAGTGAATACAGTAAATTCGAGCAGTACTTC.